This entry lists 8 T cell receptor beta chains sequenced from one sample in a study of response to subunit inactivated influenza vaccine. From the RT-PCR reads, TCRdb called clonotypes with MiXCR, one entry per CDR3 protein. The data hold 650,000 to 700,000 distinct CDR3 sequences, with roughly 14% observed a single time. The sequences come from PBMCs from blood, collected roughly 12 days after vaccination. The source is a man in his fifties who received an inactivated influenza vaccine.

This clonotype was seen more than once but under ten times. Germline is not matched at one junction end, which may reflect a read error. The rearrangement joins TRBV6-1 to TRBJ2-7, with 10 nucleotides matching TRBD2. The CDR3 spans 14 residues. CDR1 MNHNS and CDR2 SASEGT come from the germline V gene. In nucleotides, the CDR3 is TGTGCCAGCAGAGAAGCGGGAGGGATCTACGAGCAGTACTTC. This translates into CASREAGGIYEQYF.

This clonotype turned up a few times. The gene calls are TRBV4-1 and TRBJ2-1; 13 bases are shared with TRBD2. CDR1 and CDR2 (germline): MGHRA, YSYEKL. This CDR3 region has 15 residues. After removal of 4 bases from V and 9 bases from J, the junction contained 6 bases not matched to a gene. CDR3 DNA sequence: TGCGCCAGCAGCCGGACTAGCGGGGGCGGGAGTGAGCAGTTCTTC. It codes for CASSRTSGGGSEQFF.

V is TRBV20-1 and J is TRBJ2-3, with 10 positions matching TRBD2. Trimming cost V 1 base and J 6 bases; bases outside gene matches: 19. This CDR3 comprises 19 residues. CDR1 DFQATT and CDR2 SNEGSKA come from the germline V gene (reference sequence). The CDR3 coding sequence is TGCAGTGCTAGAGGCACCCCCCGGACTAGCGGCCCCATGGGGGATACGCAGTATTTT. Translation gives CSARGTPRTSGPMGDTQYF.

This chain uses TRBV12-3 or TRBV12-4 with TRBJ2-1; 10 positions match TRBD2. The trim removed 3 bases at V and 11 bases at J, leaving 4 bases unmatched. CDR3 length: 13 amino acids. CDR3 sequence: CASSFQAGGKQFF. For the CDR3, the DNA is TGTGCCAGCAGTTTCCAAGCGGGGGGGAAGCAGTTCTTC.

This rearrangement joins TRBV5-1 to TRBJ2-2; D may be TRBD1 or TRBD2 (5 bases each). Trimming removed 6 bases from V and 5 bases from J, with 14 bases in between. This CDR3 has 14 amino acids. Germline V lookup: CDR1 SGHRS, CDR2 YFSETQ. The CDR3 here is CASNTGTLTGELFF. Written as DNA, the CDR3 is TGCGCCAGCAACACCGGGACCCTTACCGGGGAGCTGTTTTTT.

The chain is built from TRBV4-3 and TRBJ2-7; TRBD1 matches at 7 bases. Trimming removed 1 base from V and 4 bases from J; junction bases left unmatched: 7. The CDR3 is made up of 15 amino acids. Germline loops: CDR1 LGHNA, CDR2 YSLEER. The CDR3 spells CASSQGTGSEYEQYF. Written as DNA, the CDR3 is TGCGCCAGCAGCCAAGGGACAGGTTCGGAATACGAGCAGTACTTC.

This clonotype has a handful of counts. The V and J genes are TRBV5-1 and TRBJ1-2; TRBD1 agrees at 7 bases. The junction had 5 bases not matched to a gene; V was cut back by 5 bases and J by 7 bases. This CDR3 contains 12 residues. Germline lookup yields CDR1 SGHRS and CDR2 YFSETQ. This CDR3 is CASSSPGGGYTF. In nucleotides, the CDR3 is TGCGCCAGCAGTTCGCCAGGGGGTGGCTACACCTTC. Variable domain in full (rest from reference TRBV5-1 and TRBJ1-2): KAGVTQTPRYLIKTRGQQVTLSCSPISGHRSVSWYQQTPGQGLQFLFEYFSETQRNKGNFPGRFSGRQFSNSRSEMNVSTLELGDSALYLCASSSPGGGYTFGSGTRLTVV.

CDR3: CASSIGREKLFF. The CDR3 DNA reads as TGTGCCAGCAGCATCGGACGTGAAAAACTGTTTTTT. V gene TRBV7-2 combines with J gene TRBJ1-4; D not resolved. V lost 5 bases to trimming and J lost 7 bases, with 8 bases between them. Germline V gives CDR1 SGHTA, CDR2 FQGNSA. The CDR3 spans 12 residues.